Listed below are T cell receptor beta chains from one sample, sequenced in a study of blood T cell repertoires in COVID-19. This table comes from immunoSEQ multiplex PCR, and its TCRdb copy is limited to in-frame clones, with some not included. The table lists 65,000 to 75,000 clones, 75% to 85% of them singletons. Sequences were obtained from peripheral blood. These receptors came from a human donor in a cohort sampled during active COVID-19. Each CDR3 is given with its conserved first and last residue. Fields, in order: J gene, V gene, clone size, D gene, CDR3 DNA, CDR3 protein. The D gene is left open where the match is weak. Part of the rows lack a size; the others show once, few, many or a class for expanded clones.

>TRBJ2-1|TRBV7-2|.|.
TGTGCCAGCAGCTTATCATCAGGTCTTTGGGATGAGCAGTTCTTC
CASSLSSGLWDEQFF
>TRBJ2-7|TRBV27|.|TRBD2
TGTGCCAGCAGTTGGGCGACTAGCGGGAATTCACTGGGGGCCTACGAGCAGTACTTC
CASSWATSGNSLGAYEQYF
>TRBJ1-2|TRBV28|few|TRBD1
TGTGCCAGCAGTTTAACGGGCAGGGGGGCGGCTAACTATGGCTACACCTTC
CASSLTGRGAANYGYTF
>TRBJ2-7|TRBV5-4|.|.
TGTGCCAGCAGCTTGGGAGGGGGGGGCTACGAGCAGTACTTC
CASSLGGGGYEQYF
>TRBJ2-7|TRBV6-5|.|.
TGTGCCAGCAGTTACGATAGGGGCCGGGCTTACGAGCAGTACTTC
CASSYDRGRAYEQYF
>TRBJ2-7|TRBV5-6|.|TRBD2
TGTGCCAGCAGCTTGGGACTAGCGGGAGCCGGCGAGCAGTACTTC
CASSLGLAGAGEQYF
>TRBJ2-3|TRBV5-8|.|TRBD1
TGTGCCAGCAGCTACCCAACAGGGGGCTACGGAGATACGCAGTATTTT
CASSYPTGGYGDTQYF
>TRBJ2-7|TRBV25-1|.|TRBD2
TGTGCCAGCAGTGGGGCCGGACTAGCGGGTAGCTCCTACGAGCAGTACTTC
CASSGAGLAGSSYEQYF
>TRBJ2-7|TRBV12-3/TRBV12-4|.|TRBD1
TGTGCCAGCAGTAGACAGGGGACCGAGCAGTACTTC
CASSRQGTEQYF
>TRBJ2-7|TRBV20-1|.|TRBD2
TGCAGTGCTAGTTCGGGGACTAGCTGGGTCGAGCAGTACTTC
CSASSGTSWVEQYF
>TRBJ2-1|TRBV7-8|.|TRBD1
TGTGCCAGCAGCCTCCGGGACAGGGGAAATGAGCAGTTCTTC
CASSLRDRGNEQFF
>TRBJ2-7|TRBV7-9|.|.
TGTGCCAGCAGCTCCGGACAGCCCTACTCCTACGAGCAGTACTTC
CASSSGQPYSYEQYF
>TRBJ2-7|TRBV15|.|TRBD1
TGTGCCACCAGCAGAGAGACAGGGAGCAAGGAGCAGTACTTC
CATSRETGSKEQYF
>TRBJ2-2|TRBV10-3|.|TRBD2
TGTGCCATCACACCTCGGGAGGCCGGGGAGCTGTTTTTT
CAITPREAGELFF
>TRBJ2-1|TRBV7-9|.|.
TGTGCCAGCAGCCTTCTCGAGGTCAATGAGCAGTTCTTC
CASSLLEVNEQFF
>TRBJ1-4|TRBV4-2|.|.
TGTGCCAGCAGCGTTACTCGGGAGCCGAGTGAAAAACTGTTTTTT
CASSVTREPSEKLFF
>TRBJ2-7|TRBV27|.|TRBD2
TGTGCCAGCAGTTTCCCCACCGGGGGGGCCACCTACGAGCAGTACTTC
CASSFPTGGATYEQYF
>TRBJ1-1|TRBV7-9|.|.
TGTGCCAGCAGCTACTTTCCGGGGGACACTGAAGCTTTCTTT
CASSYFPGDTEAFF
>TRBJ2-1|TRBV30|few|TRBD2
TGTGCCTGGGAGACTAGCTCCCACAATGAGCAGTTCTTC
CAWETSSHNEQFF
>TRBJ2-1|TRBV5-1|once|TRBD2
TGCGCCAGCAGCTCGGCTAGCGGGAGGGCTCTTCGCAATGAGCAGTTCTTC
CASSSASGRALRNEQFF
>TRBJ2-7|TRBV18|.|.
TGTGCCAGCTCACCACAGCCAGGGGGGACCTACGAGCAGTACTTC
CASSPQPGGTYEQYF
>TRBJ1-3|TRBV28|.|.
TGTGCCAGCAGAAGGACAGCTTCTGGAAACACCATATATTTT
CASRRTASGNTIYF
>TRBJ1-1|TRBV6-4|.|.
TGTGCCAGCAGCTTGACAGGAGGCACTGAAGCTTTCTTT
CASSLTGGTEAFF
>TRBJ2-7|TRBV28|.|TRBD1
TGTGCCAGCAGTGGACGGACAGGAGCCTACGAGCAGTACTTC
CASSGRTGAYEQYF
>TRBJ2-7|TRBV19|.|TRBD2
TGTGCCAGTAGGTTAGCGGGAGGGCCTAGCTACGAGCAGTACTTC
CASRLAGGPSYEQYF
>TRBJ1-2|TRBV5-4|once|TRBD1
TGTGCCAGCAGTCAGGGGGACCGGGGCACCTATGGCTACACCTTC
CASSQGDRGTYGYTF
>TRBJ2-2|TRBV28|.|TRBD1
TGTGCCAGCAAACCGACAGGGCCCGGGGAGCTGTTTTTT
CASKPTGPGELFF
>TRBJ2-7|TRBV12-3/TRBV12-4|.|.
TGTGCCAGCAGTTTCGACTCGCCCTACGAGCAGTACTTC
CASSFDSPYEQYF
>TRBJ2-1|TRBV24-1|.|TRBD2
TGTGCCACCTATAGCGGGAGTCCCCCGGGGTATGAGCAGTTCTTC
CATYSGSPPGYEQFF
>TRBJ2-2|TRBV15|.|.
TGTGCCACCAGCAGGGGGCGGAGAACCGGGGAGCTGTTTTTT
CATSRGRRTGELFF
>TRBJ2-7|TRBV11-2|.|.
TGTGCCAGCCGACGGGACTCCAATTCCTACAAGCAGTACTTC
CASRRDSNSYKQYF
>TRBJ2-1|TRBV5-1|.|TRBD2
TGCGCCAGCAGCTTGTCACCGGGACTAGCAAGGGCACCCGGGGCGCAGTTCTTC
CASSLSPGLARAPGAQFF
>TRBJ1-1|TRBV5-6|.|.
TGTGCCAGCAGCTACACCCCGACAGGCCGGGCTGAAGCTTTCTTT
CASSYTPTGRAEAFF
>TRBJ1-5|TRBV6-1|.|.
TGTGCCAGCAGTGATGGTACAGGAAGACGCCGCAATCAGCCCCAGCATTTT
CASSDGTGRRRNQPQHF
>TRBJ2-7|TRBV4-1|.|TRBD2
TGCGCCAGCAGCCCCCCGACTAGCGGGGGCACCTGGGGGGCCTACGAGCAGTACTTC
CASSPPTSGGTWGAYEQYF
>TRBJ2-2|TRBV5-1|once|TRBD2
TGCGCCAGCAGCACGACTAGCTTGGGGACCGGGGAGCTGTTTTTT
CASSTTSLGTGELFF
>TRBJ1-5|TRBV7-8|.|.
TGTGCCAGCAGCTTAGAAGGGGCTGAGGATCAGCCCCAGCATTTT
CASSLEGAEDQPQHF